This T cell receptor (beta chain) was documented in a study of OX40 agonist ivuxolimab in advanced cancers. Study summary: Antecedent anti-PD-1, anti-PD-L1 or anti-CTLA-4 therapy was permissible, with roughly 36% having received some. Notes on the study in general: On average, CD8+ T cells showed a greater number of expanded clones than CD4+. Antigen specificity was not determined for the expanded peripheral T cells. Dose levels from 0.1 to 3.0 mg/kg saw CD4+ and CD8+ blood T cells expand clonally by week 6.

Method: immunoSEQ multiplex PCR; TCRdb's copy keeps in-frame clones and lacks some. This sample carries around 66,000 clones, 85% of them seen once, and the ten largest clones take over 4%. Germline V gene sequence: CDR1 SGHNT, CDR2 YYREEE (reference sequence). With 0 bases clipped from V and 5 bases from J, the junction kept 4 bases outside the gene matches. This CDR3 region has 14 residues. As regards this clone: What it binds is unknown.

This chain links TRBV5-4 with TRBJ1-1; 7 bases are shared with TRBD1. This sample comprised CD4+ or CD8+ T cells sorted from blood, obtained in a trial of the OX40 agonist ivuxolimab. The receptor was derived from an adult with an advanced solid tumor such as melanoma, head and neck, liver or kidney cancer. The CDR3 loop reads CASSLGQGRTEAFF. CDR3 in DNA: TGTGCCAGCAGCTTGGGACAGGGACGAACTGAAGCTTTCTTT.